The clone carrying this TCR beta chain was picked up a small number of times. These data originate in a study of blood T cell repertoires in COVID-19. The overall study: Sample material is recorded as cDNA or gDNA derived from T cells, B-cell-depleted T cells, or PBMCs.

Germline CDR1 and CDR2: SGHRS and YFSETQ. Trimming took 4 bases from V and 6 from J; bases not matched to a gene: 4. The CDR3 covers 14 residues. Authors' analysis steps: Reference gene primer amplification gave nucleated cell count estimates. Some clones are missing from TCRdb's copy, which holds only in-frame ones; the method was immunoSEQ multiplex PCR. V, J and clone size are taken as reported in that table, and D and trimming were inferred from the DNA itself. The sample has about 110,000 clones, over 60% seen once; the top ten hold around 4.5%. This receptor was obtained from a man between 70 and 80 years old with acute or convalescent COVID-19. The sequenced sample was peripheral blood. The chain uses TRBV5-1 and TRBJ1-4; 9 nucleotides align to TRBD1. The CDR3 region has the DNA TGCGCCAGCAGCATAGACAGGGGGGATGAAAAACTGTTTTTT. Protein sequence: CASSIDRGDEKLFF.